The source of this TCR beta chain is a study of response to subunit inactivated influenza vaccine. Points on this clonotype: The antigen is unknown.

TCRdb passed the RT-PCR reads through MiXCR, listing each CDR3 protein once. The sample contains more than 450,000 distinct CDR3 sequences, over 9.5% of which appear only once. General study findings and limits: Each seasonal influenza vaccination recruits few new T cells, the authors suggested.

Sequences were derived from PBMCs from blood, sampled on the day of vaccination. This receptor was obtained from a man aged 45-60 years who received an inactivated influenza vaccine.

The CDR3 loop is CASSQTTSGFSTDTQYF. CDR3 sequence (DNA): TGTGCCAGCAGCCAAACGACTAGCGGGTTTAGCACAGATACGCAGTATTTT. The chain joins TRBV4-2 to TRBJ2-3; 10 nucleotides line up with TRBD2. Germline lookup yields CDR1 LGHNA and CDR2 YNFKEQ. V was pared by 2 bases and J by 0 bases, with 5 bases of the junction left unmatched. This CDR3 is built from 17 residues.